The 13 T cell receptor beta chains in this list originate from one sample, sequenced in a study of early T cells in non-severe SARS-CoV-2 infection (dated by TCRdb to the early 2020s). The library was generated by 5' RACE. The sequencing machine was a NextSeq 500. TCRdb passed the public sequencing reads through fastp at Q25 and MiXCR, retaining productive beta sequences. Rows are combined by CDR3 protein, so each entry shows the most common genes and DNA. In this sample the table shows 15,000 to 20,000 distinct CDR3 sequences, 4% to 5.5% of which occur a single time. The ten largest account for about 6.7% of the sample. Material for sequencing was whole blood. The receptors shown here come from an adult who was a healthcare worker with PCR-confirmed SARS-CoV-2 infection or an uninfected control (not recorded which).

The rearrangement links TRBV5-1 to TRBJ2-2; 10 bases are a match to TRBD2. Trimming cost V 3 bases and J 1 base; bases outside gene matches: 0. The germline CDR1 and CDR2 sequences are SGHRS and YFSETQ. The CDR3 consists of 15 residues. CDR3 loop: CASSWTSGNTGELFF. CDR3 DNA: TGCGCCAGCAGCTGGACTAGCGGGAACACCGGGGAGCTGTTTTTT.

At least ten counts were recorded for this clonotype. The chain links TRBV6-6 to TRBJ1-2; D not certain. This CDR3 contains 15 residues. V dropped 0 bases and J dropped 4 bases, with 12 bases sitting between them. Germline V lookup: CDR1 MNHNY, CDR2 SVGAGI (reference sequence). CDR3 amino acids: CASSYSPGSLYGYTF. Here the CDR3 DNA reads TGTGCCAGCAGTTACTCTCCAGGCTCTCTCTATGGCTACACCTTC.

This chain links TRBV21-1 with TRBJ1-1. TRBV21-1 is a recognized pseudogene. The CDR3 is made up of 15 amino acids. In nucleotides, the CDR3 is TGTGCCAGCAGCAAAGCGGAACAGACGAACACTGAAGCTTTCTTT. Translated, it gives CASSKAEQTNTEAFF.

This clonotype was seen a few times. J is TRBJ1-5 and V is TRBV6-6; D is undetermined. Germline loops: CDR1 MNHNY, CDR2 SVGAGI (reference sequence). Trimming cost V 2 bases and J 0 bases, with 14 bases left between them. The CDR3 runs to 17 residues. Here the CDR3 reads CASSYPQSGDSNQPQHF. The CDR3 bases are TGTGCCAGCAGTTACCCGCAATCAGGTGATAGCAATCAGCCCCAGCATTTT.

This clonotype was seen at least ten times. CDR3 nucleotide sequence: TGTGCCAGCAGTTTATTTTCTTTTCAGAGGGACAAGACCTACAATGAGCAGTTCTTC. Its protein product is CASSLFSFQRDKTYNEQFF. The chain employs TRBV12-3 or TRBV12-4 and TRBJ2-1, with a tentative D call TRBD1 (6 bases). This CDR3 comprises 19 residues. Trimming stripped 2 bases from V and 2 bases from J, with 22 bases between.

This clonotype is deemed medium-sized. The chain carries TRBV5-1 and TRBJ1-1; 7 nucleotides line up with TRBD1. Germline assignment: CDR1 SGHRS and CDR2 YFSETQ. The V segment lost 0 bases and the J segment 7 bases; nucleotides outside the gene matches: 6. The CDR3 totals 14 residues. The CDR3 reads CASSLGQGWSEAFF. Written as DNA, the CDR3 is TGCGCCAGCAGCTTGGGACAGGGATGGAGTGAAGCTTTCTTT. Using reference TRBV5-1 and TRBJ1-1 for the parts outside the CDR3, the full variable domain is KAGVTQTPRYLIKTRGQQVTLSCSPISGHRSVSWYQQTPGQGLQFLFEYFSETQRNKGNFPGRFSGRQFSNSRSEMNVSTLELGDSALYLCASSLGQGWSEAFFGQGTRLTVV.

This clonotype was seen only a few times. This chain uses TRBV7-8 with TRBJ1-4; TRBD1 matches at 7 bases. The J segment lost 5 bases and the V segment lost 1 base, leaving 4 bases of the junction unmatched. This CDR3 comprises 15 residues. Germline V gene lookup returns CDR1 SGHVS and CDR2 FQNEAQ. CDR3 nucleotide sequence: TGTGCCAGCAGCTTAGGAGGGGGCCTGAATGAAAAACTGTTTTTT. It yields the protein CASSLGGGLNEKLFF.

The rearrangement joins TRBV6-1 to TRBJ2-4; a weak D match, TRBD1 (7 bases). Per germline, CDR1 MNHNS and CDR2 SASEGT. V was shortened by 2 bases and J by 15 bases, with 23 bases between the two germline ends. The CDR3 sequence is 15 residues long. The CDR3 DNA sequence: TGTGCCAGCAGTGAATTGCGTGGGGCGGGACAGAGCCTGTACTTC. Residues: CASSELRGAGQSLYF.

This clonotype was recorded many times. This chain uses TRBV9 with TRBJ2-5, with 11 bases that match TRBD2. Germline loops: CDR1 SGDLS, CDR2 YYNGEE. The CDR3 is 15 residues long. V dropped 4 bases and J dropped 5; count of bases not matched to a gene: 7. The CDR3 bases are TGTGCCAGCAGCTATTCCGGGACTAGCGGCGAGACCCAGTACTTC. Residues: CASSYSGTSGETQYF.

This clonotype was observed at least ten times. The chain carries TRBV24-1 and TRBJ2-2, with a tentative D call TRBD1 (5 bases). This CDR3 region has 15 residues. Germline V gene lookup returns CDR1 KGHDR and CDR2 SFDVKD. V lost 0 bases to trimming and J lost 3 bases, with 7 bases between them. Written as DNA, the CDR3 is TGTGCCACCAGTGATTTGGGCAGGGACACCGGGGAGCTGTTTTTT. Amino acid sequence: CATSDLGRDTGELFF.

This clonotype was seen repeatedly, ten times or more. The chain has TRBV11-2 and TRBJ2-3; 8 bases line up with TRBD2. The germline CDR1 and CDR2 sequences are SGHAT and FQNNGV. This CDR3 spans 16 amino acids. V lost 5 bases to trimming and J lost 4 bases; unmatched junction nucleotides: 11. The CDR3 nucleotides read TGTGCCAGCAGCCGAGGGCGGGGACTAGTAGCAGATACGCAGTATTTT. Protein: CASSRGRGLVADTQYF. The variable domain in full, with the rest retrieved from reference TRBV11-2 and TRBJ2-3, is EAGVAQSPRYKIIEKRQSVAFWCNPISGHATLYWYQQILGQGPKLLIQFQNNGVVDDSQLPKDRFSAERLKGVDSTLKIQPAKLEDSAVYLCASSRGRGLVADTQYFGPGTRLTVL.

Only a few counts were recorded for this clonotype. The chain uses TRBV9 and TRBJ2-5, with D possibly matching TRBD2 (6 bases). Trimming took off 0 bases at V and 0 bases at J, with 21 bases between the two ends. Germline values: CDR1 SGDLS, CDR2 YYNGEE. The CDR3 has 19 amino acids. As DNA, the CDR3 is TGTGCCAGCAGCGTAGACAACCGCGGGGTATGGAGTGACCAAGAGACCCAGTACTTC. Translating gives CASSVDNRGVWSDQETQYF.

This clonotype is classed as medium-sized. The chain has TRBV12-3 or TRBV12-4 and TRBJ1-1, with a weak D call TRBD1 (6 bases). V was trimmed by 5 bases and J by 4 bases, leaving 14 bases between them. The CDR3 contains 14 residues. The CDR3 reads CASSRGGLGTEAFF. The CDR3 DNA sequence: TGTGCCAGCAGTAGAGGGGGGCTGGGCACTGAAGCTTTCTTT.